The rows below give T cell receptor beta chains drawn from one sample of a study of blood T cell repertoires in COVID-19. Generated by immunoSEQ multiplex PCR, the TCRdb table keeps only in-frame clones and is missing some. This table has approximately 670,000 clones, 85% to 90% appearing once. Material: peripheral blood. The receptors here all came from a woman aged 18-35 years with acute or convalescent COVID-19. The CDR3 runs from the conserved cysteine through the conserved F or W. The order of the fields is clone size, D gene, J gene, V gene, CDR3 DNA, CDR3 protein. D genes are given only for firm matches. A clone size is listed for some rows: how often the clone was seen (once, few, many), or a class if it is expanded.

abundance: once; d_gene: NA; j_gene: TRBJ1-1; v_gene: TRBV6-5; CDR3nt: TGTGCCAGCAGCGTTACAACCAACACTGAAGCTTTCTTT; CDR3aa: CASSVTTNTEAFF
abundance: NA; d_gene: NA; j_gene: TRBJ1-4; v_gene: TRBV11-2; CDR3nt: TGTGCCAGCAGCTCGATACAACAGGGTCCCAATGAAAAACTGTTTTTT; CDR3aa: CASSSIQQGPNEKLFF
abundance: NA; d_gene: TRBD1; j_gene: TRBJ2-2; v_gene: TRBV6-2/TRBV6-3; CDR3nt: TGTGCCAGCAGCCCTACAGGGGGCTGGGGCGGGGAGCTGTTTTTT; CDR3aa: CASSPTGGWGGELFF
abundance: few; d_gene: NA; j_gene: TRBJ1-1; v_gene: TRBV10-3; CDR3nt: TGTGCCATCAGTGGGGGAGTAACGAACACTGAAGCTTTCTTT; CDR3aa: CAISGGVTNTEAFF
abundance: NA; d_gene: NA; j_gene: TRBJ1-1; v_gene: TRBV7-9; CDR3nt: TGTGCCAGCAGCTTAGGGACAAAGGCTTTCTTT; CDR3aa: CASSLGTKAFF
abundance: NA; d_gene: NA; j_gene: TRBJ2-5; v_gene: TRBV5-4; CDR3nt: TGTGCCAGCAGCTTGGCTAGCGTAGAGACCCAGTACTTC; CDR3aa: CASSLASVETQYF
abundance: NA; d_gene: TRBD1; j_gene: TRBJ1-4; v_gene: TRBV2; CDR3nt: TGTGCTGGACAGGGGAGCTCAACTAATGAAAAACTGTTTTTT; CDR3aa: CAGQGSSTNEKLFF
abundance: NA; d_gene: NA; j_gene: TRBJ1-6; v_gene: TRBV29-1; CDR3nt: TGCAGCGTTCAAGTGACAGGCTATAATTCACCCCTCCACTTT; CDR3aa: CSVQVTGYNSPLHF
abundance: NA; d_gene: NA; j_gene: TRBJ1-2; v_gene: TRBV10-3; CDR3nt: TGTGCCATCAGTGAAATGGACAGAGACCTGGGCTACACCTTC; CDR3aa: CAISEMDRDLGYTF
abundance: NA; d_gene: NA; j_gene: TRBJ1-2; v_gene: TRBV15; CDR3nt: TGTGCCACCAACGGGGAGTTGCCTAACTATGGCTACACCTTC; CDR3aa: CATNGELPNYGYTF
abundance: NA; d_gene: NA; j_gene: TRBJ1-1; v_gene: TRBV30; CDR3nt: TGTGCCTGGTCGCGGGACCGAATGGACACTGAAGCTTTCTTT; CDR3aa: CAWSRDRMDTEAFF
abundance: NA; d_gene: NA; j_gene: TRBJ1-2; v_gene: TRBV5-1; CDR3nt: TGCGCCAGCAGCCCCTGGGGAGGAACACGAGGCTACACCTTC; CDR3aa: CASSPWGGTRGYTF
abundance: once; d_gene: NA; j_gene: TRBJ1-3; v_gene: TRBV7-8; CDR3nt: TGTGCCAGCAGCTTGACAGACTTCTCTGGAAACACCATATATTTT; CDR3aa: CASSLTDFSGNTIYF
abundance: NA; d_gene: NA; j_gene: TRBJ1-2; v_gene: TRBV1; CDR3nt: TGCACCAGCAGCCAACCCAGGGATGGCTACACCTTC; CDR3aa: CTSSQPRDGYTF
abundance: NA; d_gene: NA; j_gene: TRBJ2-3; v_gene: TRBV11-1; CDR3nt: TGTGCCAGCAGCTTAGATGGCTCTAGGAGGGGGGGTACGCAGTATTTT; CDR3aa: CASSLDGSRRGGTQYF
abundance: NA; d_gene: NA; j_gene: TRBJ2-5; v_gene: TRBV29-1; CDR3nt: TGCAGCGTTGTAGGTAGCGAAGAGACCCAGTACTTC; CDR3aa: CSVVGSEETQYF
abundance: once; d_gene: TRBD1; j_gene: TRBJ1-1; v_gene: TRBV2; CDR3nt: TGTGCCTCCCTGGGACAGCTGAACACTGAAGCTTTCTTT; CDR3aa: CASLGQLNTEAFF
abundance: NA; d_gene: NA; j_gene: TRBJ1-5; v_gene: TRBV7-2; CDR3nt: TGTGCCAGCAGCTCGCGGCAGGGGTTTGGTCAGCCCCAGCATTTT; CDR3aa: CASSSRQGFGQPQHF
abundance: once; d_gene: TRBD1; j_gene: TRBJ1-2; v_gene: TRBV2; CDR3nt: TGTGCCAGTTTGCCCGGGACAGGGGCGAGCAACTATGGCTACACCTTC; CDR3aa: CASLPGTGASNYGYTF
abundance: NA; d_gene: TRBD1; j_gene: TRBJ1-1; v_gene: TRBV14; CDR3nt: TGTGCCACCCAAGGACAGGGATCATTCCTGAACACTGAAGCTTTCTTT; CDR3aa: CATQGQGSFLNTEAFF
abundance: NA; d_gene: NA; j_gene: TRBJ2-3; v_gene: TRBV27; CDR3nt: TGTGCCAGCAGTCCGGGACTGATCACAGATACGCAGTATTTT; CDR3aa: CASSPGLITDTQYF
abundance: NA; d_gene: NA; j_gene: TRBJ2-7; v_gene: TRBV5-1; CDR3nt: TGCGCCAGCAGCTACGCGTACGAGCAGTACTTC; CDR3aa: CASSYAYEQYF
abundance: NA; d_gene: TRBD1; j_gene: TRBJ1-1; v_gene: TRBV6-5; CDR3nt: TGTGCCAGCAGTTACGCAGACAGGGGGAACACTGAAGCTTTCTTT; CDR3aa: CASSYADRGNTEAFF
abundance: NA; d_gene: NA; j_gene: TRBJ1-4; v_gene: TRBV19; CDR3nt: TGTGCCAGTGGGGATTGGGGGGCAACTAATGAAAAACTGTTTTTT; CDR3aa: CASGDWGATNEKLFF
abundance: NA; d_gene: NA; j_gene: TRBJ2-3; v_gene: TRBV5-4; CDR3nt: TGTGCCAGCAGCCTGGGGGGCCAGCGCAGCACAGATACGCAGTATTTT; CDR3aa: CASSLGGQRSTDTQYF
abundance: NA; d_gene: TRBD1; j_gene: TRBJ1-2; v_gene: TRBV9; CDR3nt: TGTGCCAGCAGCGTAGACAGGGGGCCCGGCTACACCTTC; CDR3aa: CASSVDRGPGYTF
abundance: NA; d_gene: TRBD1; j_gene: TRBJ1-2; v_gene: TRBV30; CDR3nt: TGTGCCTGGAGCTCATCCGGGACAGGGTTTTTCGGTGGCTACACCTTC; CDR3aa: CAWSSSGTGFFGGYTF
abundance: few; d_gene: NA; j_gene: TRBJ1-6; v_gene: TRBV4-1; CDR3nt: TGCGCCAGCAGCCTAACCGGGTTGACGGGTTCACCCCTCCACTTT; CDR3aa: CASSLTGLTGSPLHF
abundance: NA; d_gene: TRBD1; j_gene: TRBJ2-1; v_gene: TRBV30; CDR3nt: TGTGCCTGGAGTCCGGGTGTGGGACAGGTAAACAATGAGCAGTTCTTC; CDR3aa: CAWSPGVGQVNNEQFF
abundance: NA; d_gene: NA; j_gene: TRBJ1-6; v_gene: TRBV7-8; CDR3nt: TGTGCCAGCAGCTTAGTTGGGACAACCAATTCACCCCTCCACTTT; CDR3aa: CASSLVGTTNSPLHF
abundance: NA; d_gene: TRBD1; j_gene: TRBJ2-5; v_gene: TRBV2; CDR3nt: TGTGCCAGTGTCCGGGACAGGGAGAAGACCCAGTACTTC; CDR3aa: CASVRDREKTQYF
abundance: NA; d_gene: TRBD1; j_gene: TRBJ1-6; v_gene: TRBV6-4; CDR3nt: TGTGCCAGCAGTGCCCTGGAGAGGGGGCGATCACCCCTCCACTTT; CDR3aa: CASSALERGRSPLHF
abundance: NA; d_gene: NA; j_gene: TRBJ1-2; v_gene: TRBV6-5; CDR3nt: TGTGCCAGCAGCCCGTCGCCTTCATCGGGGTATGGCTACACCTTC; CDR3aa: CASSPSPSSGYGYTF
abundance: NA; d_gene: TRBD1; j_gene: TRBJ2-1; v_gene: TRBV30; CDR3nt: TGTGCCTGGAGTACCCCGACAGGGCTAGGGGAGCAGTTCTTC; CDR3aa: CAWSTPTGLGEQFF
abundance: NA; d_gene: NA; j_gene: TRBJ2-3; v_gene: TRBV5-8; CDR3nt: TGTGCCAGCAGCTTGGGGAGGGTCGCAGATACGCAGTATTTT; CDR3aa: CASSLGRVADTQYF
abundance: NA; d_gene: NA; j_gene: TRBJ2-7; v_gene: TRBV6-5; CDR3nt: TGTGCCAGCAGTTACAACAGGGTGGGGATTTCCTACGAGCAGTACTTC; CDR3aa: CASSYNRVGISYEQYF
abundance: NA; d_gene: NA; j_gene: TRBJ2-7; v_gene: TRBV7-6; CDR3nt: TGTGCCAGCAGCTTTGGTATGGGGCAGGGCGGTGGGGTGGAGCAGTACTTC; CDR3aa: CASSFGMGQGGGVEQYF
abundance: NA; d_gene: NA; j_gene: TRBJ2-2; v_gene: TRBV19; CDR3nt: TGTGCCAGCGGACAAACGAACACCGGGGAGCTGTTTTTT; CDR3aa: CASGQTNTGELFF